A selection of T cell receptor beta chains follows, all from one sample in a study of T cell changes during pregnancy in multiple sclerosis. Using immunoSEQ multiplex PCR, the repertoire was profiled, and TCRdb retains in-frame clones only, with some absent. The profile covers 90,000 to 120,000 clones, with approximately 90% appearing a single time and around 1.2% taken by the ten largest. The specimen comprised peripheral blood, sampled in the second trimester of pregnancy. The receptors were gathered from a female donor with multiple sclerosis, enrolled in a pregnancy study. Both conserved end residues are part of each CDR3. The D gene is left open where the match is weak. Not all rows give a size; the values are once, few, many and, for expanded clones, a class.

cdr3_nt: TGTGCCTGGACAAGGAAGCTAGCCGACAATGAGCAGTTCTTC; cdr3_aa: CAWTRKLADNEQFF; clone_size: once; v_call: TRBV30; j_call: TRBJ2-1; d_call: -
cdr3_nt: TGTGCCAGCAGCGACAGGGGGTTCTACAATGAGCAGTTCTTC; cdr3_aa: CASSDRGFYNEQFF; clone_size: -; v_call: TRBV25-1; j_call: TRBJ2-1; d_call: TRBD1
cdr3_nt: TGTGCCAGCAGCTTGGGGGGCCGCTACGAGCAGTACTTC; cdr3_aa: CASSLGGRYEQYF; clone_size: -; v_call: TRBV5-4; j_call: TRBJ2-7; d_call: -
cdr3_nt: TGTGCCAGTAGTATCAAATTAGCGGGGAGAACAGATACGCAGTATTTT; cdr3_aa: CASSIKLAGRTDTQYF; clone_size: -; v_call: TRBV19; j_call: TRBJ2-3; d_call: TRBD2
cdr3_nt: TGTGCCACCAGCCGGCGAGGGAGCGATCAGCCCCAGCATTTT; cdr3_aa: CATSRRGSDQPQHF; clone_size: -; v_call: TRBV15; j_call: TRBJ1-5; d_call: -
cdr3_nt: TGTGCCATCAGTGGGTATGGGGGCTTCTACAATGAGCAGTTCTTC; cdr3_aa: CAISGYGGFYNEQFF; clone_size: -; v_call: TRBV10-3; j_call: TRBJ2-1; d_call: -
cdr3_nt: TGCGCCAGCAGCTTGGGACAGGGCATGACTGAAGCTTTCTTT; cdr3_aa: CASSLGQGMTEAFF; clone_size: -; v_call: TRBV5-1; j_call: TRBJ1-1; d_call: TRBD1
cdr3_nt: TGTGCCAGTAGTACCCGAGACAGGGGGGCGCGGGATCAGCCCCAGCATTTT; cdr3_aa: CASSTRDRGARDQPQHF; clone_size: -; v_call: TRBV19; j_call: TRBJ1-5; d_call: TRBD1
cdr3_nt: TGCGCCAGCAGCACTCAACTAGCGGGTTCTTCCTACAATGAGCAGTTCTTC; cdr3_aa: CASSTQLAGSSYNEQFF; clone_size: -; v_call: TRBV5-1; j_call: TRBJ2-1; d_call: TRBD2
cdr3_nt: TGCGCCAGCAGCTCTCGTCCCGGGGGGGAGACCCAGTACTTC; cdr3_aa: CASSSRPGGETQYF; clone_size: -; v_call: TRBV5-1; j_call: TRBJ2-5; d_call: TRBD2
cdr3_nt: TGTGCCAGCAGCTTAGGACAGGAAAGCTACACCTTC; cdr3_aa: CASSLGQESYTF; clone_size: once; v_call: TRBV7-9; j_call: TRBJ1-2; d_call: -
cdr3_nt: TGCAGCGTTGAATCCTGGTGGCAGGGCTCCTACGAGCAGTACTTC; cdr3_aa: CSVESWWQGSYEQYF; clone_size: -; v_call: TRBV29-1; j_call: TRBJ2-7; d_call: -
cdr3_nt: TGTGCCAGCAGCCGCCCGACACTAGCGGGGGCTCGGGGGCAAGAGACCCAGTACTTC; cdr3_aa: CASSRPTLAGARGQETQYF; clone_size: once; v_call: TRBV7-9; j_call: TRBJ2-5; d_call: TRBD2
cdr3_nt: TGTGCCAGCAGCGCCTCTAGCGGGCGCTCCTACGAGCAGTACTTC; cdr3_aa: CASSASSGRSYEQYF; clone_size: -; v_call: TRBV7-3; j_call: TRBJ2-7; d_call: TRBD2
cdr3_nt: TGTGCCAGCAGTCGCACCGGAGCGGGGGGGAACACCGGGGAGCTGTTTTTT; cdr3_aa: CASSRTGAGGNTGELFF; clone_size: -; v_call: TRBV5-6; j_call: TRBJ2-2; d_call: TRBD2
cdr3_nt: TGTGCCAGCTCGACAGGGAGTCCTCGAGGCTACACCTTC; cdr3_aa: CASSTGSPRGYTF; clone_size: -; v_call: TRBV19; j_call: TRBJ1-2; d_call: TRBD1
cdr3_nt: TGCGCCAGCAGCTTAATAGCGCTTTACAATGAGCAGTTCTTC; cdr3_aa: CASSLIALYNEQFF; clone_size: -; v_call: TRBV5-1; j_call: TRBJ2-1; d_call: -
cdr3_nt: TGCGCCAGCAGTTATAGCGGGACTTCCTACAATGAGCAGTTCTTC; cdr3_aa: CASSYSGTSYNEQFF; clone_size: -; v_call: TRBV5-1; j_call: TRBJ2-1; d_call: TRBD2
cdr3_nt: TGCGCCAGCAGCTTGGCAGGGGGAGGCGGCTACACCTTC; cdr3_aa: CASSLAGGGGYTF; clone_size: -; v_call: TRBV5-1; j_call: TRBJ1-2; d_call: TRBD1
cdr3_nt: TGTGCCAGCAGCTTCACTCACACCGGGGAGCTGTTTTTT; cdr3_aa: CASSFTHTGELFF; clone_size: -; v_call: TRBV14; j_call: TRBJ2-2; d_call: -
cdr3_nt: TGTGCCAGCTCACCAAGGGGGCAGTCTAGCTCCTATAATTCACCCCTCCACTTT; cdr3_aa: CASSPRGQSSSYNSPLHF; clone_size: -; v_call: TRBV18; j_call: TRBJ1-6; d_call: TRBD1
cdr3_nt: TGTGCCAGCAGTGAAACGGACAGGGGGTCAGATACGCAGTATTTT; cdr3_aa: CASSETDRGSDTQYF; clone_size: once; v_call: TRBV2; j_call: TRBJ2-3; d_call: TRBD1
cdr3_nt: TGTGCCAGCAGCCCGGGGCCCAACAGGGTCAATTCAGGGGGAAACACCATATATTTT; cdr3_aa: CASSPGPNRVNSGGNTIYF; clone_size: -; v_call: TRBV5-4; j_call: TRBJ1-3; d_call: -
cdr3_nt: TGTGCCAGCAGTGATGGACAGATCCAAGAGACCCAGTACTTC; cdr3_aa: CASSDGQIQETQYF; clone_size: once; v_call: TRBV7-9; j_call: TRBJ2-5; d_call: -
cdr3_nt: TGCGCCAGCACCGTAGCAGGGAACTATGGCTACACCTTC; cdr3_aa: CASTVAGNYGYTF; clone_size: -; v_call: TRBV5-1; j_call: TRBJ1-2; d_call: -